The 24 T cell receptor beta chains in this list originate from one sample, sequenced in a study of cytomegalovirus exposure and HLA in healthy donors. Amplification used 60 Vbeta primers and 13 Jbeta primers. Generated by immunoSEQ multiplex PCR, the TCRdb table keeps only in-frame clones and is missing some. Seen here are 60,000 to 100,000 clones, about four fifths observed once, and the top ten hold around 1.5%. Sequencing was done on a sample of PBMCs. These receptor sequences come from a man aged 40-49 years in good health and CMV-seronegative.

The chain carries TRBV5-1 and TRBJ1-1; maybe TRBD1 (6 bases). V lost 0 bases and J lost 4, with 13 bases in between. From germline, CDR1 is SGHRS and CDR2 YFSETQ. The CDR3 has 15 amino acids. For the CDR3, the DNA is TGCGCCAGCAGCTTGGCCGGGCAGGGGCGCACTGAAGCTTTCTTT. Translating it yields CASSLAGQGRTEAFF. Full variable domain (rest looked up from reference TRBV5-1 and TRBJ1-1): KAGVTQTPRYLIKTRGQQVTLSCSPISGHRSVSWYQQTPGQGLQFLFEYFSETQRNKGNFPGRFSGRQFSNSRSEMNVSTLELGDSALYLCASSLAGQGRTEAFFGQGTRLTVV.

The V gene is TRBV18, the J gene TRBJ2-5; 11 nucleotides align to TRBD1. Germline V CDR1 and CDR2: KGHSH, LQKENI. V was pared by 8 bases and J by 5 bases, with 4 bases of the junction left unmatched. The CDR3 runs 13 residues. CDR3 bases: TGTGCCAGCCAGGGACAGGGGGGCGAGACCCAGTACTTC. This gives the protein CASQGQGGETQYF.

The chain recombines TRBV13 with TRBJ2-2; the D is unclear. V was clipped by 3 bases and J by 4 bases, with 12 bases between them. The CDR3 has 15 amino acids. CDR1 and CDR2 from the germline V gene are PRHDT and FYEKMQ (reference sequence). CDR3: CASSLAGLSTGELFF. DNA for the CDR3: TGTGCCAGCAGCTTGGCAGGCTTGAGCACCGGGGAGCTGTTTTTT.

The chain links TRBV6-5 to TRBJ1-2; perhaps TRBD1 as D (6 bases). V lost 0 bases and J lost 3, with 11 bases in between. The CDR3 has 15 amino acids. Germline CDR1 is MNHEY and CDR2 is SVGAGI. CDR3 sequence: CASSYSMQGYYGYTF. The CDR3 DNA follows: TGTGCCAGCAGTTACTCGATGCAGGGGTACTATGGCTACACCTTC.

The chain has TRBV29-1 and TRBJ2-1; no definite D call. V was cut by 4 bases and J by 7 bases, with 5 bases left in between. From germline, CDR1 is SQVTM and CDR2 ANQGSEA. The CDR3 contains 10 residues. The CDR3 DNA sequence: TGCAGCGTTGGCGGTAATGAGCAGTTCTTC. Its translation: CSVGGNEQFF.

The chain combines TRBV7-6 with TRBJ2-5, with 8 bases matching TRBD2. CDR3 size: 16 residues. V gave up 7 bases and J gave up 4 bases; unmatched junction bases: 14. Germline CDR1 SGHVS, CDR2 FNYEAQ. The CDR3 loop reads CASKPRAGGVPETQYF. CDR3 DNA: TGTGCCAGCAAACCCCGGGCGGGAGGAGTCCCAGAGACCCAGTACTTC.

V usage is TRBV30 and J usage is TRBJ1-1; D is ambiguous. From germline, CDR1 is GTSNPN and CDR2 SVGIG (reference sequence). The V gene lost 3 bases and the J gene lost 5 bases, with 7 bases spanning the gap. The CDR3 consists of 11 residues. CDR3 amino acids: CAWRERTEAFF. CDR3 sequence (DNA): TGTGCCTGGAGGGAGCGGACTGAAGCTTTCTTT.

The chain has TRBV28 and TRBJ2-7; D might be TRBD2 (6 bases). The V end lost 3 bases, the J end lost 1 base, and 19 bases lay between the germline ends. The CDR3 is made up of 17 amino acids. CDR1 is MDHEN and CDR2 is SYDVKM in the germline V gene. CDR3 nucleotide sequence: TGTGCCAGCAGTTTGAGCGCCGGGAGTTCACGTTCCTACGAGCAGTACTTC. Encoded protein: CASSLSAGSSRSYEQYF.

This clone was observed a handful of times. A junction end diverges from the germline sequence, so it may reflect a read error. This chain connects TRBV28 to TRBJ2-1; TRBD1 agrees at 10 bases. Per the germline V gene, CDR1 is MDHEN and CDR2 is SYDVKM. The CDR3 has 12 residues. DNA for the CDR3: TGTGCCTGCAGGACAGGGGGGGTTGAGCAGTTCTTC. Amino acids: CACRTGGVEQFF.

This chain links TRBV6-1 with TRBJ2-3; 8 bases are shared with TRBD2. The germline V gene encodes CDR1 MNHNS and CDR2 SASEGT. The length of the CDR3 is 14 residues. V was clipped by 2 bases and J by 5 bases; unmatched bases: 3. The CDR3 region has the DNA TGTGCCAGCAGTGAACGACTAGCGCTAGATACGCAGTATTTT. This encodes CASSERLALDTQYF.

The count of this clone is one. The chain recombines TRBV5-1 with TRBJ2-3, with 11 bases aligning to TRBD1. V was pared by 3 bases and J by 0 bases, with 6 bases of the junction left unmatched. The CDR3 has 17 amino acids. Germline V gene sequence: CDR1 SGHRS, CDR2 YFSETQ. For the CDR3, the DNA is TGCGCCAGCAGCTCGGGACAGGGGGGGTCTAGCACAGATACGCAGTATTTT. Protein sequence: CASSSGQGGSSTDTQYF.

The rearrangement joins TRBV7-9 to TRBJ2-3; 9 nucleotides align to TRBD2. Germline CDR1 and CDR2: SEHNR and FQNEAQ (reference sequence). V gave up 4 bases and J gave up 2 bases; unmatched junction bases: 7. The CDR3 is 16 amino acids. The CDR3 sequence: CASSSGTSSSTDTQYF. CDR3 coding DNA: TGTGCCAGCAGCTCCGGGACTAGCTCTTCCACAGATACGCAGTATTTT.

The chain has TRBV29-1 and TRBJ1-2, with 8 nucleotides matching TRBD1. This CDR3 is 14 amino acids long. Germline V gene data show CDR1 as SQVTM and CDR2 as ANQGSEA. Losses at the gene ends were 6 bases for V and 3 bases for J; bases not matched to a gene: 9. The CDR3 coding sequence is TGCAGCGTCAACACAGGGGGAGGGCACTATGGCTACACCTTC. Its translation is CSVNTGGGHYGYTF.

V and J are TRBV7-2 and TRBJ1-2, with 7 bases aligning to TRBD1. V trimming: 5 bases; J trimming: 4 bases; junction bases outside the gene matches: 16. CDR1 is SGHTA, CDR2 FQGNSA, per germline. The CDR3 covers 17 residues. The CDR3 DNA sequence: TGTGCCAGCAGCCGTATGAAGGGGGCGGCAGGGACCTATGGCTACACCTTC. Translation: CASSRMKGAAGTYGYTF.

The V and J genes are TRBV30 and TRBJ2-4, with 8 bases that match TRBD1. Trimming took 4 bases from V and 7 from J; bases not matched to a gene: 9. The CDR3 has 14 amino acids. Germline loops: CDR1 GTSNPN, CDR2 SVGIG (reference sequence). CDR3 amino acids: CAWTPHRGANIQYF. The CDR3 DNA reads TGTGCCTGGACTCCCCACAGGGGGGCGAACATTCAGTACTTC.

This clone came up a few times. The chain couples TRBV29-1 to TRBJ1-2; TRBD1 aligns across 10 bases. The CDR3 is made up of 16 amino acids. Per the germline V gene, CDR1 is SQVTM and CDR2 is ANQGSEA. The ends lost 1 base at V and 5 bases at J; junction bases unmatched: 10. The CDR3 is CSVEVKKRTGGYGYTF. The CDR3 region has the DNA TGCAGCGTTGAAGTCAAAAAGAGGACAGGGGGGTATGGCTACACCTTC.

To note about this clone: Its ends do not fully match the called genes, so a read error is possible. V and J are TRBV7-9 and TRBJ2-7; unclear D gene. CDR3 length equals 15 residues. The V gene's germline CDR1 is SEHNR and CDR2 FQNEAQ (reference sequence). The DNA for the CDR3 is TGTTCCAGCAGCTTAGAGTGGGCCAACTCCTACGAGCAGTACTTC. Its protein product is CSSSLEWANSYEQYF. Full variable domain (remainder filled in from reference TRBV7-9 and TRBJ2-7): DTGVSQNPRHKITKRGQNVTFRCDPISEHNRLYWYRQTLGQGPEFLTYFQNEAQLEKSRLLSDRFSAERPKGSFSTLEIQRTEQGDSAMYLCSSSLEWANSYEQYFGPGTRLTVT.

This chain connects TRBV19 to TRBJ1-3; a weak D match, TRBD1 (6 bases). Germline loops: CDR1 LNHDA, CDR2 SQIVND (reference sequence). CDR3 size: 14 residues. V lost 7 bases and J 0 bases, leaving 10 bases between the germline ends. The CDR3 here is CASILDSSGNTIYF. The CDR3 bases are TGTGCCAGTATCCTGGACAGCTCTGGAAACACCATATATTTT.

The gene calls are TRBV18 and TRBJ2-7, with TRBD2 matching over 11 bases. Trimming at V came to 2 bases and at J to 5 bases, leaving 2 bases not matched to a gene. The CDR3 sequence is 14 residues long. Germline V gene sequence: CDR1 KGHSH, CDR2 LQKENI. DNA of the CDR3: TGTGCCAGCTCACCAACTAGCGGGAGCCACGAGCAGTACTTC. Protein product: CASSPTSGSHEQYF.

CDR3 amino acids: CASSVTGVTGELFF. CDR3 sequence (DNA): TGTGCCAGTAGTGTGACAGGGGTGACCGGGGAGCTGTTTTTT. The rearrangement links TRBV19 to TRBJ2-2, with 8 bases fitting TRBD1. Germline CDR1 and CDR2: LNHDA and SQIVND (reference sequence). The CDR3 runs 14 residues. With 5 bases clipped from V and 5 bases from J, the junction kept 4 bases outside the gene matches. Full variable domain (outside the CDR3, taken from reference TRBV19 and TRBJ2-2): DGGITQSPKYLFRKEGQNVTLSCEQNLNHDAMYWYRQDPGQGLRLIYYSQIVNDFQKGDIAEGYSVSREKKESFPLTVTSAQKNPTAFYLCASSVTGVTGELFFGEGSRLTVL.

V is TRBV5-1 and J is TRBJ2-3, with 11 nucleotides matching TRBD2. Looked up from germline, CDR1 is SGHRS and CDR2 is YFSETQ. The CDR3 loop spans 15 amino acids. The V and J ends lost 5 bases and 7 bases, in that order; junction bases with no gene match: 9. The CDR3 nucleotides read TGCGCCAGCAGAGACGGGACTAGCGGAAGGTATACGCAGTATTTT. The encoded protein is CASRDGTSGRYTQYF.

The V call is TRBV7-2, the J call TRBJ1-1; 9 nucleotides line up with TRBD1. CDR1 SGHTA and CDR2 FQGNSA come from the germline V gene. V was pared by 5 bases and J by 9 bases, with 10 bases of the junction left unmatched. The length of the CDR3 is 14 residues. CDR3 nucleotide sequence: TGTGCCAGCAGCCCGTATCAGGGACAGGGAAAAGCTTTCTTT. Translated, it gives CASSPYQGQGKAFF.

The CDR3 protein is CASSEAFQQALNTEAFF. The CDR3 nucleotides read TGTGCCAGCAGTGAAGCGTTTCAACAGGCCCTGAACACTGAAGCTTTCTTT. The genes are TRBV2 and TRBJ1-1, with a possible D match to TRBD1 (5 bases). Germline-derived CDR1 and CDR2 are SNHLY and FYNNEI. This CDR3 is built from 17 residues. Trimming took off 0 bases at V and 0 bases at J, with 14 bases between the two ends.

In this sample, this clone turned up once. The gene calls are TRBV19 and TRBJ2-7, with 8 bases that match TRBD2. Germline V CDR1 and CDR2: LNHDA, SQIVND (reference sequence). The J segment lost 3 bases and the V segment lost 3 bases, leaving 4 bases of the junction unmatched. There are 14 residues in the CDR3. For the CDR3, the DNA is TGTGCCAGTAGTATCTCACTAGCGGACTACGAGCAGTACTTC. It codes for CASSISLADYEQYF.